What follows are 11 T cell receptor beta chains derived from one specimen sequenced in a study of OX40 agonist ivuxolimab in advanced cancers. Only in-frame clones appear in the TCRdb table, and some are missing; sequencing was by immunoSEQ multiplex PCR. This sample has 84,000 or so clones, with about 93% found just once. The sample in question was CD4+ or CD8+ T cells sorted from blood, obtained in a trial of the OX40 agonist ivuxolimab. Receptors originate from an adult with an advanced solid tumor such as melanoma, head and neck, liver or kidney cancer.

The V and J genes are TRBV5-1 and TRBJ1-6; no clear D. The CDR3 runs 16 residues. Germline CDR1 reads SGHRS; CDR2 reads YFSETQ. Deletions cut 0 bases from V and 8 bases from J, with 15 bases between. CDR3 amino acids: CASSLAGPKWDSPLHF. DNA for the CDR3: TGCGCCAGCAGCTTGGCCGGGCCGAAATGGGATTCACCCCTCCACTTT.

This clone was seen once. The V and J genes are TRBV5-1 and TRBJ1-2; weak D call: TRBD1 (5 bases). V gave up 4 bases and J gave up 5 bases, with 9 bases separating them. This CDR3 contains 12 residues. CDR1 is SGHRS, CDR2 YFSETQ, per germline. As DNA, the CDR3 is TGCGCCAGCAGCGCAGACAGTTATGGCTACACCTTC. This gives the protein CASSADSYGYTF.

J is TRBJ2-7 and V is TRBV7-2; 9 bases map to TRBD2. The CDR3 totals 15 residues. Trimming took 3 bases from V and 1 from J; bases not matched to a gene: 4. Germline V gene data show CDR1 as SGHTA and CDR2 as FQGNSA. This CDR3 is CASSFLAGESYEQYF. In DNA form, the CDR3 reads TGTGCCAGCAGCTTCTTAGCGGGAGAGTCCTACGAGCAGTACTTC.

In its sample, this clone was seen once. The gene calls are TRBV2 and TRBJ1-1; D remains unclear. Germline-derived CDR1 and CDR2 are SNHLY and FYNNEI. Between the trimmed V and J ends, which lost 4 bases and 5 bases, there was a span of 14 bases. The CDR3 totals 14 residues. The CDR3 region is CASSVKGVGTEAFF. CDR3 bases: TGTGCCAGCAGTGTCAAGGGTGTGGGGACTGAAGCTTTCTTT.

This chain links TRBV19 with TRBJ1-5; perhaps TRBD1 as D (5 bases). Deletions cut 1 base from V and 4 bases from J, with 17 bases between. The CDR3 is 17 residues long. CDR1 and CDR2 (germline): LNHDA, SQIVND (reference sequence). In DNA, the CDR3 is TGTGCCAGTAGTATAGCCCCCTGGAGGGGTCCTAATCAGCCCCAGCATTTT. Its protein product is CASSIAPWRGPNQPQHF. Full variable domain (missing parts from reference TRBV19 and TRBJ1-5): DGGITQSPKYLFRKEGQNVTLSCEQNLNHDAMYWYRQDPGQGLRLIYYSQIVNDFQKGDIAEGYSVSREKKESFPLTVTSAQKNPTAFYLCASSIAPWRGPNQPQHFGDGTRLSIL.

The chain links TRBV5-1 to TRBJ2-7; weak D call: TRBD1 (6 bases). CDR3 length: 12 amino acids. V was shortened by 0 bases and J by 7 bases, with 8 bases between the two germline ends. Germline V gene lookup returns CDR1 SGHRS and CDR2 YFSETQ. The chain's CDR3 is CASSLERGEQYF. In DNA, the CDR3 is TGCGCCAGCAGCTTGGAGAGGGGGGAGCAGTACTTC.

The chain links TRBV6-6 to TRBJ2-3; 8 nucleotides match TRBD2. Per the germline V gene, CDR1 is MNHNY and CDR2 is SVGAGI (reference sequence). The V segment lost 6 bases and the J segment 2 bases; nucleotides outside the gene matches: 10. CDR3 length: 16 amino acids. The CDR3 loop reads CASSSRGSGNTDTQYF. The CDR3 DNA reads as TGTGCCAGCAGCTCCCGGGGTAGCGGGAACACAGATACGCAGTATTTT.

The rearrangement links TRBV20-1 to TRBJ1-2; D is unresolved. This CDR3 region has 11 residues. The germline CDR1 and CDR2 sequences are DFQATT and SNEGSKA (reference sequence). The DNA of the CDR3 is TGCAGACTTGGGAGGGAGGGTGGCTACACCTTC. This gives the protein CRLGREGGYTF.

This sequence joins TRBV7-9 and TRBJ1-2; D not resolved. Germline values: CDR1 SEHNR, CDR2 FQNEAQ (reference sequence). This CDR3 has 16 amino acids. The V and J ends lost 1 base and 1 base respectively, with 13 bases between them. The CDR3 nucleotides read TGTGCCAGCAGCTTAGACGATAGGCCGTATAACTATGGCTACACCTTC. As protein: CASSLDDRPYNYGYTF.

This clone was counted between two and nine times. This rearrangement joins TRBV4-1 to TRBJ1-1; D call uncertain. The CDR3 length is 14 residues. Looked up from germline, CDR1 is MGHRA and CDR2 is YSYEKL. The ends were cut back, 1 base at V and 7 bases at J, with 13 bases in the middle. CDR3: CASSQAIGMGEAFF. The CDR3 DNA is TGCGCCAGCAGCCAAGCGATAGGGATGGGTGAAGCTTTCTTT.

The V and J genes are TRBV5-1 and TRBJ1-1, with 7 bases identical to TRBD1. Germline lookup yields CDR1 SGHRS and CDR2 YFSETQ. CDR3 length: 13 residues. V dropped 5 bases and J dropped 4; count of bases not matched to a gene: 5. The CDR3 bases are TGCGCCAGCAGTAGCCAGGGGGGCACTGAAGCTTTCTTT. It encodes CASSSQGGTEAFF.